Each of the 32 T cell receptor beta chains below was sequenced from the same sample in a study of OX40 agonist ivuxolimab in advanced cancers. Repertoires were generated with immunoSEQ multiplex PCR, while TCRdb's copy carries only in-frame clones and drops some. The top ten hold less than 5% of the sample, which has roughly 100,000 clones, under 85% seen once. Source: CD4+ or CD8+ T cells sorted from blood, taken in a trial of the OX40 agonist ivuxolimab. The source of these receptors is an adult with an advanced solid tumor such as melanoma, head and neck, liver or kidney cancer.

This chain connects TRBV7-9 to TRBJ2-2; TRBD2 matches 8 bases. This CDR3 contains 14 residues. Per germline, CDR1 SEHNR and CDR2 FQNEAQ (reference sequence). V gave up 7 bases and J gave up 7 bases; unmatched junction bases: 8. The CDR3: CASKSLADHGELFF. The CDR3 DNA follows: TGTGCCAGCAAGTCACTAGCGGATCACGGGGAGCTGTTTTTT.

The chain recombines TRBV5-1 with TRBJ2-7; 10 bases fit TRBD2. CDR1 and CDR2 (germline): SGHRS, YFSETQ. The CDR3 has 15 amino acids. V was pared by 3 bases and J by 4 bases, with 7 bases of the junction left unmatched. The DNA for the CDR3 is TGCGCCAGCAGCTCATCTAGCGGGAGCGCATACGAGCAGTACTTC. It translates to CASSSSSGSAYEQYF.

V is TRBV6-5 and J is TRBJ1-1, with 9 nucleotides matching TRBD1. CDR3 length equals 15 residues. The germline gives CDR1 MNHEY, CDR2 SVGAGI. V shed 6 bases, J shed 0 bases, and the junction held 5 bases outside the gene matches. CDR3 coding DNA: TGTGCCAGCAGCCGACAGGGGGGAATGAACACTGAAGCTTTCTTT. Encoded protein: CASSRQGGMNTEAFF.

The chain has TRBV27 and TRBJ1-5; 12 bases agree with TRBD1. The length of the CDR3 is 13 residues. J lost 10 bases, V lost 6 bases, and 4 bases had no gene match. The germline V gene encodes CDR1 MNHEY and CDR2 SMNVEV (reference sequence). In DNA, the CDR3 is TGTGCCAGCAGGGGGGGACAGGGGGCACCCCAGCATTTT. Encoded protein: CASRGGQGAPQHF.

This clone came up many times. The genes are TRBV19 and TRBJ1-5; D ambiguous. This CDR3 contains 15 residues. The V end was cut by 1 base, the J end by 2 bases, with 9 bases between. Germline-derived CDR1 and CDR2 are LNHDA and SQIVND (reference sequence). The CDR3 DNA sequence: TGTGCCAGTAGTATAGGAACAGTTGGCAATCAGCCCCAGCATTTT. Translated, it gives CASSIGTVGNQPQHF.

This chain uses TRBV5-8 with TRBJ2-1; weak D call: TRBD2 (6 bases). The CDR3 runs 14 residues. Trimming left V 7 bases short and J 12 bases short, with 23 bases between. In germline, CDR1 is SGHTS, CDR2 YDEGEE. For the CDR3, the DNA is TGTGCCAGCCTTAGAGCTTTTAGGGCCGGGGGGCAGTTCTTC. Translation: CASLRAFRAGGQFF.

J is TRBJ2-5 and V is TRBV27; D is possibly TRBD1 or TRBD2 (5 bases each). V gave up 1 base and J gave up 3 bases, with 9 bases separating them. This CDR3 has 14 residues. CDR1 and CDR2 (germline): MNHEY, SMNVEV (reference sequence). The CDR3 loop reads CASSLFGTEETQYF. The DNA of the CDR3 is TGTGCCAGCAGTTTATTTGGGACGGAAGAGACCCAGTACTTC.

V gene TRBV28 combines with J gene TRBJ2-1; 7 nucleotides match TRBD1. Trimming cost V 4 bases and J 9 bases; bases outside gene matches: 9. The CDR3 has 14 amino acids. Germline values: CDR1 MDHEN, CDR2 SYDVKM. In nucleotides, the CDR3 is TGTGCCAGCAGTTACATGACAGGGTTCGGTGAGCAGTTCTTC. Amino acids: CASSYMTGFGEQFF.

V and J are TRBV6-1 and TRBJ2-7; possibly TRBD2 for D (6 bases). The CDR3 covers 14 residues. Per the germline V gene, CDR1 is MNHNS and CDR2 is SASEGT. Trimming took off 11 bases at V and 4 bases at J, with 21 bases between the two ends. CDR3: CAGDPGTGAYEQYF. The CDR3, as DNA: TGTGCCGGGGACCCCGGGACGGGAGCGTACGAGCAGTACTTC.

The chain is built from TRBV18 and TRBJ2-3; D remains unclear. The CDR3 covers 14 residues. Trimming stripped 0 bases from V and 2 bases from J, with 6 bases between. Germline V gene data show CDR1 as KGHSH and CDR2 as LQKENI. DNA of the CDR3: TGTGCCAGCTCACCACCGAGCAACACAGATACGCAGTATTTT. Translation gives CASSPPSNTDTQYF.

This chain joins TRBV7-9 and TRBJ2-7, with unresolved D. The V and J ends lost 3 bases and 0 bases respectively, with 6 bases between them. This CDR3 comprises 13 residues. Germline V gene sequence: CDR1 SEHNR, CDR2 FQNEAQ (reference sequence). As DNA, the CDR3 is TGTGCCAGCAGCTTCCTGAGCTCCTACGAGCAGTACTTC. It is translated as CASSFLSSYEQYF.

The gene calls are TRBV6-6 and TRBJ1-5; D unclear. CDR3 length: 14 residues. Between the trimmed V and J ends, which lost 7 bases and 3 bases, there was a span of 13 bases. The germline V gene has CDR1 MNHNY and CDR2 SVGAGI (reference sequence). The CDR3 DNA reads TGTGCCAGCACCATCGGGATCGTCAATCAGCCCCAGCATTTT. As protein: CASTIGIVNQPQHF.

This chain uses TRBV28 with TRBJ2-7, with a possible D match to TRBD2 (5 bases). This CDR3 contains 17 residues. Germline CDR1 MDHEN, CDR2 SYDVKM. The ends were cut back, 5 bases at V and 0 bases at J, with 20 bases in the middle. DNA of the CDR3: TGTGCCAGCAGTCAAGGACTTCGACATCTGAGCTCCTACGAGCAGTACTTC. This sequence encodes CASSQGLRHLSSYEQYF.

This clone was seen a few times. The chain is built from TRBV4-3 and TRBJ1-2; no clear D gene. V lost 0 bases and J lost 0, with 14 bases in between. CDR1 is LGHNA and CDR2 is YSLEER in the germline V gene. This CDR3 comprises 17 residues. The CDR3 DNA is TGCGCCAGCAGCCAAGATGATTTACGCATCACTAACTATGGCTACACCTTC. This translates into CASSQDDLRITNYGYTF.

This clone has more than one count but fewer than ten. The chain joins TRBV9 to TRBJ2-3; 8 nucleotides align to TRBD2. The V gene's germline CDR1 is SGDLS and CDR2 YYNGEE. Trimming cost V 3 bases and J 3 bases; bases outside gene matches: 6. This CDR3 region has 15 residues. CDR3 sequence (DNA): TGTGCCAGCAGCGCGAGCGGGAGCACAACAGATACGCAGTATTTT. It encodes CASSASGSTTDTQYF.

This chain connects TRBV6-6 to TRBJ2-1; TRBD2 matches at 9 bases. Germline CDR1 reads MNHNY; CDR2 reads SVGAGI (reference sequence). The junction had 6 bases not matched to a gene; V was cut back by 10 bases and J by 5 bases. CDR3 length: 13 amino acids. The CDR3 protein is CATRLAANNEQFF. The DNA for the CDR3 is TGTGCCACCAGACTAGCGGCGAACAATGAGCAGTTCTTC.

This chain connects TRBV5-1 to TRBJ2-1; D unclear. Trimming took off 4 bases at V and 5 bases at J, with 4 bases between the two ends. Germline values: CDR1 SGHRS, CDR2 YFSETQ. There are 11 residues in the CDR3. Here the CDR3 reads CASSVDNEQFF. For the CDR3, the DNA is TGCGCCAGCAGCGTAGACAATGAGCAGTTCTTC.

This chain links TRBV28 with TRBJ1-1, with 8 bases matching TRBD1. CDR1 is MDHEN, CDR2 SYDVKM, per germline. The CDR3 loop spans 15 amino acids. V shed 4 bases, J shed 6 bases, and the junction held 10 bases outside the gene matches. Here the CDR3 DNA reads TGTGCCAGCAGTTCGTCCCCTCAGGGGGCGTCTGAAGCTTTCTTT. Translating gives CASSSSPQGASEAFF.

V and J are TRBV5-8 and TRBJ1-5; D gene uncertain. Between the trimmed V and J ends, which lost 0 bases and 6 bases, there was a span of 7 bases. Per the germline V gene, CDR1 is SGHTS and CDR2 is YDEGEE. The CDR3 is made up of 13 amino acids. The CDR3 loop is CASSLVRSQPQHF. The CDR3 coding sequence is TGTGCCAGCAGCTTGGTGCGCAGTCAGCCCCAGCATTTT.

The genes are TRBV2 and TRBJ2-3, with D tentatively TRBD2 (6 bases). The CDR3 covers 14 residues. The germline gives CDR1 SNHLY, CDR2 FYNNEI. V was clipped by 5 bases and J by 2 bases, with 11 bases between them. CDR3 in DNA: TGTGCCAGCAGTCGGGACTCTTCCACAGATACGCAGTATTTT. Translated: CASSRDSSTDTQYF.

This chain links TRBV28 with TRBJ2-4, with D tentatively TRBD2 (6 bases). The germline V gene has CDR1 MDHEN and CDR2 SYDVKM. The V and J ends lost 3 bases and 8 bases respectively, with 8 bases between them. The length of the CDR3 is 12 residues. CDR3 nucleotides: TGTGCCAGCAGTTTTCCGGGGGACATTCAGTACTTC. Its translation: CASSFPGDIQYF.

This rearrangement joins TRBV7-3 to TRBJ2-7; no clear D. This CDR3 region has 12 residues. The V end lost 7 bases, the J end lost 0 bases, and 7 bases lay between the germline ends. Per germline, CDR1 SGHTA and CDR2 FQGTGA. The CDR3 loop reads CASTMTSYEQYF. The CDR3 coding sequence is TGTGCCAGCACGATGACCTCCTACGAGCAGTACTTC.

About this clone: The DNA is left out, because the CDR3 cannot be placed on it with certainty; the CDR3 is given as TCRdb lists it. V usage is TRBV28 and J usage is TRBJ2-7. Germline V gives CDR1 MDHEN, CDR2 SYDVKM. The CDR3 numbers 15 amino acids, ends counted. CDR3 region: CASSSSGPAHPLEYF.

The chain joins TRBV20-1 to TRBJ1-2; TRBD1 matches 7 bases. This CDR3 is 11 amino acids long. The germline CDR1 and CDR2 sequences are DFQATT and SNEGSKA (reference sequence). With V trimmed by 3 bases and J by 6 bases, 1 base remained unmatched. The chain's CDR3 is CSARRGHGYTF. The CDR3 region has the DNA TGCAGTGCTAGGAGGGGGCATGGCTACACCTTC.

In its sample, this clone was seen once. The chain links TRBV10-3 to TRBJ2-1; TRBD2 agrees at 13 bases. Per the germline V gene, CDR1 is ENHRY and CDR2 is SYGVKD. The ends lost 2 bases at V and 5 bases at J; junction bases unmatched: 6. CDR3 length: 17 amino acids. The CDR3 DNA is TGTGCCATCAGTGAGACAACACTAGCGGGAGGGGACAATGAGCAGTTCTTC. Translated: CAISETTLAGGDNEQFF.

The chain recombines TRBV5-1 with TRBJ2-1; possible D gene TRBD2, 5 bases. Germline loops: CDR1 SGHRS, CDR2 YFSETQ. Trimming left V 4 bases short and J 3 bases short, with 11 bases between. This CDR3 has 14 residues. CDR3 in amino acids: CASSGSVGYNEQFF. The CDR3 region has the DNA TGCGCCAGCAGCGGGAGCGTGGGCTACAATGAGCAGTTCTTC.

CDR3 loop: CAWTSGQYRDQPQHF. In DNA, the CDR3 is TGTGCCTGGACCTCGGGACAGTACCGAGATCAGCCCCAGCATTTT. The genes are TRBV30 and TRBJ1-5; 7 bases fit TRBD1. CDR1 and CDR2 from the germline V gene are GTSNPN and SVGIG (reference sequence). V dropped 4 bases and J dropped 5; count of bases not matched to a gene: 11. This CDR3 is built from 15 residues. Drawing the rest from reference TRBV30 and TRBJ1-5, the complete variable domain is SQTIHQWPATLVQPVGSPLSLECTVEGTSNPNLYWYRQAAGRGLQLLFYSVGIGQISSEVPQNLSASRPQDRQFILSSKKLLLSDSGFYLCAWTSGQYRDQPQHFGDGTRLSIL.

CDR3 sequence: CASSPGQGRRKLKETQYF. As DNA, the CDR3 is TGCGCCAGCAGCCCTGGACAGGGACGCCGAAAATTGAAAGAGACCCAGTACTTC. The genes are TRBV5-1 and TRBJ2-5; 8 bases are shared with TRBD1. Germline assignment: CDR1 SGHRS and CDR2 YFSETQ. The junction had 17 bases not matched to a gene; V was cut back by 4 bases and J by 3 bases. This CDR3 is built from 18 residues.

The chain carries TRBV28 and TRBJ2-2; D is perhaps TRBD1 (5 bases). Trimming took off 8 bases at V and 3 bases at J, with 13 bases between the two ends. The CDR3 runs 14 residues. Germline CDR1 reads MDHEN; CDR2 reads SYDVKM. This CDR3 is CASWGAEYTGELFF. CDR3 nucleotide sequence: TGTGCCAGCTGGGGCGCAGAATACACCGGGGAGCTGTTTTTT.

The chain couples TRBV5-1 to TRBJ1-1, with D hard to call. The CDR3 runs to 13 residues. Germline V lookup: CDR1 SGHRS, CDR2 YFSETQ. Trimming stripped 0 bases from V and 7 bases from J, with 10 bases between. The CDR3 DNA is TGCGCCAGCAGCTTGGTGGTATCGGGTGAAGCTTTCTTT. Its translation is CASSLVVSGEAFF.

This sequence joins TRBV15 and TRBJ2-1, with 9 bases matching TRBD1. V lost 7 bases to trimming and J lost 8 bases; unmatched junction nucleotides: 6. This CDR3 has 13 residues. Germline assignment: CDR1 LNHNV and CDR2 YYDKDF (reference sequence). DNA of the CDR3: TGTGCCACCACCCCAGGGACAGGGTATGAGCAGTTCTTC. Its translation is CATTPGTGYEQFF. The variable domain in full, with the rest retrieved from reference TRBV15 and TRBJ2-1, is DAMVIQNPRYQVTQFGKPVTLSCSQTLNHNVMYWYQQKSSQAPKLLFHYYDKDFNNEADTPDNFQSRRPNTSFCFLDIRSPGLGDTAMYLCATTPGTGYEQFFGPGTRLTVL.

The DNA for the CDR3 is TGTGCCAGCAGTCAGACAGGCCCCTACGAGCAGTACTTC. It encodes CASSQTGPYEQYF. J is TRBJ2-5 and V is TRBV28; tentative D call: TRBD1 (6 bases). The DNA end lines up better with TRBJ2-7; the J call may be wrong. Germline CDR1 and CDR2: MDHEN and SYDVKM. CDR3 length: 13 residues.